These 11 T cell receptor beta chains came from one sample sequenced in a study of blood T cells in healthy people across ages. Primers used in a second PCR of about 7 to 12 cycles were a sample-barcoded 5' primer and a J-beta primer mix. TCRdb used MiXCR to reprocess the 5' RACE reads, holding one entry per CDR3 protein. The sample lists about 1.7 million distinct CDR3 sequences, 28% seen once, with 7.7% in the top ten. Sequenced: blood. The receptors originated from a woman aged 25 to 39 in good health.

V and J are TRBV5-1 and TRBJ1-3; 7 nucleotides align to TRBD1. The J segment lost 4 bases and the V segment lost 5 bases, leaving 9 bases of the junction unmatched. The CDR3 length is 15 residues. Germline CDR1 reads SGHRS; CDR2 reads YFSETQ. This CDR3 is CASRTEGARGNTIYF. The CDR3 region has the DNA TGCGCCAGCAGGACGGAGGGGGCGCGAGGAAACACCATATATTTT.

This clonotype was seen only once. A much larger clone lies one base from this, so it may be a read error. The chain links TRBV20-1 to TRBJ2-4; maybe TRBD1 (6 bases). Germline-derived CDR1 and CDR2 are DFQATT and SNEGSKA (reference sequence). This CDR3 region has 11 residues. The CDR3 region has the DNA TGCAGTGCTCTTACAGGGTACATACAGTACTTC. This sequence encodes CSALTGYIQYF.

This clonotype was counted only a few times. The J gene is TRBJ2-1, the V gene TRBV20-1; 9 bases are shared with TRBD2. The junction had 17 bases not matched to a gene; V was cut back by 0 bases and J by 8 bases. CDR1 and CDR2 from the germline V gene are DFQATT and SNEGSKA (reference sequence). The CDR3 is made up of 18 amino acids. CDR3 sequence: CSARDHPGGASGIYEQFF. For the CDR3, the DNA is TGCAGTGCTAGAGATCATCCAGGCGGGGCTAGCGGGATTTATGAGCAGTTCTTC.

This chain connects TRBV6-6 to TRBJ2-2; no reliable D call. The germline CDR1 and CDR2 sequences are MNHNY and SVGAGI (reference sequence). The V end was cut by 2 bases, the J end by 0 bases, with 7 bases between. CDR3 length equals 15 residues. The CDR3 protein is CASSYMTTNTGELFF. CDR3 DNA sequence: TGTGCCAGCAGTTACATGACAACGAACACCGGGGAGCTGTTTTTT.

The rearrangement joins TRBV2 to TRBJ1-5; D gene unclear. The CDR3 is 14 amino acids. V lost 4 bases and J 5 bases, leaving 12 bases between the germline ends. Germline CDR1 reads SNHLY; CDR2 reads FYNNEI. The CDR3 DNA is TGTGCCAGCAGTGCCCCCGGAAGGGATCAGCCCCAGCATTTT. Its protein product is CASSAPGRDQPQHF.

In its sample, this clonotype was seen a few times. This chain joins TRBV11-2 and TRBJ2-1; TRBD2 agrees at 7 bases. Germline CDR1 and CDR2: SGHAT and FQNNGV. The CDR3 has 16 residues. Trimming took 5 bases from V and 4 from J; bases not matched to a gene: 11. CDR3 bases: TGTGCCAGCAGCCCCGGTGCTAGCGGAGAGTACAATGAGCAGTTCTTC. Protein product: CASSPGASGEYNEQFF.

CDR3 nucleotides: TGCGCCAGCAGCTTTGTGGGGGAATGGGGAGGGACCCAGTACTTC. It is translated as CASSFVGEWGGTQYF. This rearrangement joins TRBV5-1 to TRBJ2-5; maybe TRBD2 (6 bases). The CDR3 loop spans 15 amino acids. The V and J ends lost 2 bases and 7 bases respectively, with 18 bases between them. Germline CDR1 is SGHRS and CDR2 is YFSETQ. Using reference TRBV5-1 and TRBJ2-5 for the parts outside the CDR3, the full variable domain is KAGVTQTPRYLIKTRGQQVTLSCSPISGHRSVSWYQQTPGQGLQFLFEYFSETQRNKGNFPGRFSGRQFSNSRSEMNVSTLELGDSALYLCASSFVGEWGGTQYFGPGTRLLVL.

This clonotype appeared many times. The CDR3 protein is CSVELTGTEQYF. CDR3 coding DNA: TGCAGCGTTGAATTAACAGGGACCGAGCAGTACTTC. The J gene is TRBJ2-7, the V gene TRBV29-1; tentative D call: TRBD1 (6 bases). Germline V gene sequence: CDR1 SQVTM, CDR2 ANQGSEA. The CDR3 is 12 amino acids. The V gene lost 2 bases and the J gene lost 6 bases, with 11 bases spanning the gap.

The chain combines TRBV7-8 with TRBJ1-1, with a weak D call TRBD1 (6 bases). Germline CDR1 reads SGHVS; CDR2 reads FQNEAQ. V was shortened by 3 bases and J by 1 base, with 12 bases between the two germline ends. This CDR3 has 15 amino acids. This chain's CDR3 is CASSFGGLRNTEAFF. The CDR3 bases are TGTGCCAGCAGCTTCGGGGGGCTAAGGAACACTGAAGCTTTCTTT.

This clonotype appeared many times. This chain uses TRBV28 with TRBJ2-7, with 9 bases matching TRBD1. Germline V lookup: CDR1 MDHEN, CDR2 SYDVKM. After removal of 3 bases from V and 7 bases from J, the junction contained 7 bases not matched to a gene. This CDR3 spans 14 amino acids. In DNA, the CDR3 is TGTGCCAGCAGTTTCATGGACAGGGGTGGAGAGCAGTACTTC. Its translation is CASSFMDRGGEQYF.

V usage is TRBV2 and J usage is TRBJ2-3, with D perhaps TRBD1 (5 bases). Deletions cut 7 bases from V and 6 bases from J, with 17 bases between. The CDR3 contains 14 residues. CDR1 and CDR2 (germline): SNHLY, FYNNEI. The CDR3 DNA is TGTGCCAGCAAGCAGGACACCCAGTCGGATACGCAGTATTTT. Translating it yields CASKQDTQSDTQYF.